These T cell receptor beta chains were read from a single sample in a study of blood T cell repertoires in COVID-19. The protocol was immunoSEQ multiplex PCR, while the TCRdb copy is restricted to in-frame clones and leaves out a portion. The table includes 65,000 or so clones, roughly 74% detected once. Sequenced: peripheral blood. These receptors came from a human donor in a cohort sampled during active COVID-19. CDR3s include the opening cysteine and the closing phenylalanine or tryptophan. Each record gives: CDR3 protein, CDR3 DNA, CDR3 length, clone size, V gene, D gene, J gene. The D gene is left open where the match is weak. The listing skips clone size in some rows; elsewhere it reads once, few, many or a size class.

CASSFYGQANTEAFF | TGTGCCAGCAGCTTTTACGGACAGGCGAACACTGAAGCTTTCTTT | 15 | NA | TRBV5-8 | TRBD1 | TRBJ1-1
CASSLLGSGDTQYF | TGTGCCAGCAGTCTCCTGGGTAGCGGAGATACGCAGTATTTT | 14 | NA | TRBV28 | NA | TRBJ2-3
CASSSVATGVVQFF | TGTGCCAGCAGCTCTGTTGCGACGGGGGTCGTGCAGTTCTTC | 14 | NA | TRBV7-2 | NA | TRBJ2-1
CASSLETETYGYTF | TGCGCCAGCAGCTTGGAGACAGAGACTTATGGCTACACCTTC | 14 | NA | TRBV5-1 | NA | TRBJ1-2
CASRKEAGELFF | TGTGCCAGCAGGAAGGAGGCCGGGGAGCTGTTTTTT | 12 | NA | TRBV12-3/TRBV12-4 | NA | TRBJ2-2
CASSSVSEQYF | TGTGCCAGCAGTTCAGTCAGCGAGCAGTACTTC | 11 | NA | TRBV28 | NA | TRBJ2-7
CASREQGTEQYF | TGTGCCAGCAGAGAGCAGGGGACCGAGCAGTACTTC | 12 | NA | TRBV2 | NA | TRBJ2-7
CASSLTGGSLGELFF | TGTGCCAGCAGCTTAACGGGGGGGAGTCTCGGGGAGCTGTTTTTT | 15 | NA | TRBV7-8 | TRBD2 | TRBJ2-2
CSASDGARGDSPLHF | TGCAGTGCTAGTGACGGGGCCAGGGGGGACTCACCCCTCCACTTT | 15 | NA | TRBV20-1 | TRBD1 | TRBJ1-6
CATRQGAATQYF | TGTGCCACCCGACAGGGGGCCGCGACCCAGTACTTC | 12 | NA | TRBV10-3 | TRBD1 | TRBJ2-5
CASSPGERGPQHF | TGTGCCAGCAGTCCAGGGGAAAGAGGGCCCCAGCATTTT | 13 | few | TRBV2 | NA | TRBJ1-5
CASSSFAQGETQYF | TGTGCCAGCAGCTCGTTCGCACAGGGAGAGACCCAGTACTTC | 14 | NA | TRBV7-8 | NA | TRBJ2-5
CASSQGTGNEQYF | TGTGCCAGCAGCCAGGGAACAGGGAACGAGCAGTACTTC | 13 | NA | TRBV3-1/TRBV3-2 | NA | TRBJ2-7
CASSRGLAGDNEQFF | TGCGCCAGCAGCCGAGGACTAGCGGGGGACAATGAGCAGTTCTTC | 15 | NA | TRBV4-3 | TRBD2 | TRBJ2-1
CASSDSDRGPYEQYF | TGCGCCAGCAGTGACTCGGACAGGGGGCCCTACGAGCAGTACTTC | 15 | NA | TRBV10-1 | TRBD1 | TRBJ2-7
CASRPGGQRSYEQYF | TGTGCCAGCAGACCGGGGGGGCAGCGCTCCTACGAGCAGTACTTC | 15 | NA | TRBV27 | TRBD2 | TRBJ2-7
CASSRELAGGQETQYF | TGTGCCAGCTCACGGGAACTAGCGGGGGGACAAGAGACCCAGTACTTC | 16 | NA | TRBV18 | TRBD2 | TRBJ2-5
CASSKDRGLRNEQFF | TGTGCCAGCAGCAAGGACAGGGGGCTTCGGAATGAGCAGTTCTTC | 15 | once | TRBV7-3 | TRBD1 | TRBJ2-1
CASSTTGGLDEQYF | TGTGCCAGCAGCACAACAGGGGGCCTCGACGAGCAGTACTTC | 14 | NA | TRBV9 | TRBD1 | TRBJ2-7
CASSDTGIYGYTF | TGTGCCAGCAGTGACACCGGGATCTATGGCTACACCTTC | 13 | once | TRBV2 | NA | TRBJ1-2
CASSLGDSAEQYF | TGTGCCAGCAGCTTAGGAGATAGCGCCGAGCAGTACTTC | 13 | NA | TRBV7-9 | NA | TRBJ2-7
CASSQGRYTEAFF | TGTGCCAGCTCACAGGGGAGGTACACTGAAGCTTTCTTT | 13 | NA | TRBV18 | NA | TRBJ1-1
CASSDSMNTEAFF | TGCGCCAGCTCTGACAGCATGAACACTGAAGCTTTCTTT | 13 | NA | TRBV10-1 | NA | TRBJ1-1
CASSLQGGFSYEQYF | TGCGCCAGCAGCTTGCAGGGCGGATTCTCCTACGAGCAGTACTTC | 15 | NA | TRBV5-1 | NA | TRBJ2-7
CATRDTSNTGELFF | TGTGCCACCAGGGACACCTCAAACACCGGGGAGCTGTTTTTT | 14 | NA | TRBV10-3 | NA | TRBJ2-2
CAWTLRGTDTQYF | TGTGCCTGGACTCTTCGGGGCACAGATACGCAGTATTTT | 13 | NA | TRBV30 | NA | TRBJ2-3
CASSKGQGSYGYTF | TGTGCCAGCAGTAAGGGACAGGGGAGCTATGGCTACACCTTC | 14 | NA | TRBV6-2/TRBV6-3 | TRBD1 | TRBJ1-2
CACTPGTSGGRSYEQYF | TGTGCCTGCACTCCCGGGACTAGCGGGGGGCGAAGTTACGAGCAGTACTTC | 17 | NA | TRBV30 | TRBD2 | TRBJ2-7
CASSSGQGDQPQHF | TGCGCCAGCAGCTCGGGGCAGGGGGATCAGCCCCAGCATTTT | 14 | few | TRBV4-1 | TRBD1 | TRBJ1-5
CASSLLLGLEQYF | TGTGCCAGCAGCCTTCTTCTTGGCCTGGAGCAGTACTTC | 13 | few | TRBV27 | NA | TRBJ2-7
CASSSDSYEQYF | TGTGCCAGCAGCTCAGACAGCTACGAGCAGTACTTC | 12 | NA | TRBV5-4 | NA | TRBJ2-7
CASSASGNSPLHF | TGTGCCAGCAGCGCCTCAGGGAATTCACCCCTCCACTTT | 13 | NA | TRBV7-6 | NA | TRBJ1-6
CASSLVAGGISSPLHF | TGTGCCAGCAGCTTAGTGGCAGGGGGTATCAGTTCACCCCTCCACTTT | 16 | NA | TRBV7-2 | TRBD1 | TRBJ1-6
CSASIGRETQYF | TGCAGTGCTAGTATCGGGAGAGAGACCCAGTACTTC | 12 | few | TRBV20-1 | NA | TRBJ2-5
CSVESARDYGYTF | TGCAGCGTTGAATCTGCCCGGGACTATGGCTACACCTTC | 13 | NA | TRBV29-1 | NA | TRBJ1-2
CASSDYSGRGDTQYF | TGCGCCAGCAGTGACTATAGCGGGAGAGGCGATACGCAGTATTTT | 15 | NA | TRBV10-1 | TRBD2 | TRBJ2-3
CASSFDTAGTQYF | TGTGCCAGCAGCTTTGACACTGCGGGCACGCAGTATTTT | 13 | NA | TRBV7-2 | NA | TRBJ2-3
CAISERGTGVSGKLFF | TGTGCCATCAGTGAACGGGGAACGGGGGTATCGGGGAAACTGTTTTTT | 16 | NA | TRBV10-3 | NA | TRBJ1-4
CASSLDAGDEQFF | TGTGCTAGCAGCTTAGACGCGGGGGATGAGCAGTTCTTC | 13 | few | TRBV7-7 | TRBD2 | TRBJ2-1
CASILSGANVLTF | TGTGCCAGCATCCTATCTGGGGCCAACGTCCTGACTTTC | 13 | NA | TRBV12-3/TRBV12-4 | NA | TRBJ2-6
CASSAGGWEQYF | TGTGCCAGCAGCGCGGGAGGATGGGAGCAGTACTTC | 12 | NA | TRBV3-1/TRBV3-2 | TRBD2 | TRBJ2-7
CASSHASYGGLINEQFF | TGCGCCAGCAGCCATGCGTCCTACGGGGGGCTCATTAATGAGCAGTTCTTC | 17 | NA | TRBV4-3 | NA | TRBJ2-1
CASSLTEGLWNEQFF | TGTGCCAGCAGCCTCACGGAGGGCCTGTGGAATGAGCAGTTCTTC | 15 | NA | TRBV9 | NA | TRBJ2-1
CASSPGGAQETQYF | TGTGCCAGCAGCCCCGGGGGGGCCCAAGAGACCCAGTACTTC | 14 | few | TRBV5-6 | TRBD2 | TRBJ2-5
CSVEPQDTQYF | TGCAGCGTTGAACCCCAAGATACGCAGTATTTT | 11 | NA | TRBV29-1 | NA | TRBJ2-3
CASSEDTATNEKLFF | TGCGCCAGCAGCGAAGACACTGCAACTAATGAAAAACTGTTTTTT | 15 | NA | TRBV5-1 | NA | TRBJ1-4
CSVEPAGRGGYTF | TGCAGCGTTGAGCCGGCAGGGCGGGGTGGCTACACCTTC | 13 | NA | TRBV29-1 | NA | TRBJ1-2
CAISEGLAGVTDTQYF | TGTGCCATCAGTGAGGGACTAGCGGGGGTCACAGATACGCAGTATTTT | 16 | NA | TRBV10-3 | TRBD2 | TRBJ2-3
CASSLLAGGEQYF | TGCGCCAGCAGCCTTCTAGCGGGAGGCGAGCAGTACTTC | 13 | NA | TRBV5-1 | TRBD2 | TRBJ2-7
CASRSDSRETQYF | TGTGCCAGCAGGTCAGACTCTAGAGAGACCCAGTACTTC | 13 | NA | TRBV12-3/TRBV12-4 | NA | TRBJ2-5
CASSLERDSPLHF | TGCGCCAGCAGCTTGGAGAGGGATTCACCCCTCCACTTT | 13 | NA | TRBV5-1 | NA | TRBJ1-6
CASSKRGTGGSWGQETQYF | TGTGCCAGCAGCAAACGGGGGACAGGGGGATCTTGGGGCCAAGAGACCCAGTACTTC | 19 | NA | TRBV7-2 | TRBD1 | TRBJ2-5
CASSLGQGSFDEQFF | TGTGCCAGCAGCCTTGGACAGGGTAGCTTCGATGAGCAGTTCTTC | 15 | NA | TRBV7-9 | TRBD1 | TRBJ2-1
CASSQGTASYEQYF | TGTGCCAGCAGCCAAGGGACAGCCTCCTACGAGCAGTACTTC | 14 | few | TRBV3-1/TRBV3-2 | NA | TRBJ2-7
CASSIRVGYGELFF | TGTGCCAGCAGTATCAGGGTAGGATACGGGGAGCTGTTTTTT | 14 | once | TRBV6-2/TRBV6-3 | NA | TRBJ2-2
CASSYSGGQETQYF | TGTGCCAGCAGTTACTCGGGGGGCCAAGAGACCCAGTACTTC | 14 | NA | TRBV6-2/TRBV6-3 | NA | TRBJ2-5
CASSLAGTGSHQPQHF | TGTGCCAGCAGCCTAGCGGGAACGGGGTCCCATCAGCCCCAGCATTTT | 16 | NA | TRBV28 | NA | TRBJ1-5